The 10 T cell receptor beta chains given below trace back to one sample, sequenced in a study of T cells in Graves' hyperthyroidism and ophthalmopathy. What was amplified from RNA transcripts were TCR beta CDR3 regions. A set of HTBI primers served as the primers for a first-round RT-PCR of the TCR CDR3. TCRdb passed the multiplex PCR reads through MiXCR, listing each CDR3 protein once. The table records around 340,000 distinct CDR3 sequences, 15% to 20% of them present only once. The sample taken for sequencing was blood. The receptor set was obtained from a woman aged 45-60 years with Graves' hyperthyroidism.

The gene calls are TRBV6-1 and TRBJ2-2; 8 bases line up with TRBD1. CDR1 and CDR2 (germline): MNHNS, SASEGT. CDR3 length equals 14 residues. The V and J ends lost 5 bases and 3 bases, in that order; junction bases with no gene match: 2. The CDR3 region is CASSKTGDTGELFF. CDR3 nucleotides: TGTGCCAGCAGTAAGACAGGGGACACCGGGGAGCTGTTTTTT.

The chain employs TRBV19 and TRBJ2-2, with 8 bases lining up with TRBD1. This CDR3 comprises 17 residues. CDR1 is LNHDA and CDR2 is SQIVND in the germline V gene (reference sequence). V dropped 1 base and J dropped 3; count of bases not matched to a gene: 7. The CDR3 loop reads CASSIGQGPGDTGELFF. The CDR3 DNA sequence: TGTGCCAGTAGTATAGGACAGGGGCCTGGGGACACCGGGGAGCTGTTTTTT.

This clonotype showed up many times. The chain joins TRBV2 to TRBJ2-7; 9 bases are a match to TRBD1. V dropped 6 bases and J dropped 0; count of bases not matched to a gene: 18. CDR1 is SNHLY, CDR2 FYNNEI, per germline. This CDR3 is built from 19 residues. The CDR3 DNA sequence: TGTGCCAGCAGCGGTAACCGGGACAGGGCTCCCCAGGGCTCCTACGAGCAGTACGTC. Protein product: CASSGNRDRAPQGSYEQYV.

In this sample, this clonotype turned up a few times. This chain joins TRBV7-9 and TRBJ2-7, with 10 bases matching TRBD1. J lost 7 bases, V lost 2 bases, and 14 bases had no gene match. The CDR3 spans 17 residues. From germline, CDR1 is SEHNR and CDR2 FQNEAQ (reference sequence). CDR3 coding DNA: TGTGCCAGCAGCTTATTGTCCGAGACAGGGGGCGCGTGGGAGCAGTACTTC. Its translation: CASSLLSETGGAWEQYF.

This clonotype was found many times. The rearrangement uses TRBV30 and TRBJ1-1; D gene unclear. Germline lookup yields CDR1 GTSNPN and CDR2 SVGIG (reference sequence). The CDR3 consists of 12 residues. The V end was cut by 1 base, the J end by 0 bases, with 3 bases between. CDR3 residues: CAWSGLNTEAFF. The CDR3 nucleotides read TGTGCCTGGAGTGGGTTGAACACTGAAGCTTTCTTT.

The chain carries TRBV6-5 and TRBJ2-3, with no clear D. CDR1 and CDR2 (germline): MNHEY, SVGAGI. CDR3 length equals 16 residues. Trimming removed 4 bases at V and 3 bases at J, with 17 bases between. The CDR3 region is CASSLARRHETDTQYF. DNA of the CDR3: TGTGCCAGCAGTTTAGCTAGACGACACGAAACAGATACGCAGTATTTT.

This clonotype was detected a few times. The V gene is TRBV20-1, the J gene TRBJ2-7; D could derive from TRBD1 or TRBD2 (5 bases each). This CDR3 comprises 13 residues. V was trimmed by 5 bases and J by 5 bases, leaving 16 bases between them. The germline CDR1 and CDR2 sequences are DFQATT and SNEGSKA (reference sequence). CDR3 sequence (DNA): TGCAGTGCTCGGCAGGGTACTAGAAACGAGCAGTACTTC. Amino acid sequence: CSARQGTRNEQYF.

This rearrangement joins TRBV20-1 to TRBJ2-1, with TRBD2 identical over 14 bases. This CDR3 is 19 amino acids long. The germline gives CDR1 DFQATT, CDR2 SNEGSKA (reference sequence). With 0 bases clipped from V and 7 bases from J, the junction kept 14 bases outside the gene matches. As DNA, the CDR3 is TGCAGTGCTAGAGATCCGGGACTAGCGGGAGACAAATATGGGAATGAGCAGTTCTTC. Protein: CSARDPGLAGDKYGNEQFF.

The chain carries TRBV7-3 and TRBJ1-6; unclear D gene. The V gene lost 3 bases and the J gene lost 10 bases, with 13 bases spanning the gap. Per germline, CDR1 SGHTA and CDR2 FQGTGA. The CDR3 spans 14 residues. CDR3 region: CASSLSQEGSPLHF. The CDR3, as DNA: TGTGCCAGCAGCTTGAGCCAAGAAGGATCACCCCTCCACTTT.

This clonotype was seen many times. The V gene is TRBV18, the J gene TRBJ1-5, with unresolved D. CDR1 and CDR2 from the germline V gene are KGHSH and LQKENI. With 3 bases removed from V and 3 bases from J, the gap between germline ends came to 9 bases. CDR3 length: 14 residues. The CDR3 region has the DNA TGTGCCAGCTCACCCGGGCAGAACAATCAGCCCCAGCATTTT. This encodes CASSPGQNNQPQHF.